What follows are 8 T cell receptor beta chains derived from one specimen sequenced in a study of cytomegalovirus exposure and HLA in healthy donors. PCR primers comprised 60 Vbeta and 13 Jbeta primers. TCRdb's copy holds only in-frame clones and misses some; the assay was immunoSEQ multiplex PCR. The table records about 67,000 clones, 65% to 70% of them present only once. The source material was PBMCs. These receptors all come from a woman aged 25 to 39 in good health and CMV-seronegative.

The chain is built from TRBV11-2 and TRBJ2-7; 7 bases map to TRBD2. Germline assignment: CDR1 SGHAT and CDR2 FQNNGV. The CDR3 has 13 residues. With 9 bases clipped from V and 2 bases from J, the junction kept 7 bases outside the gene matches. The CDR3 bases are TGTGCCAGTGGGAGGGGACCCGCCTACGAGCAGTACTTC. Translation: CASGRGPAYEQYF.

This clone has more than one count but fewer than ten. The V call is TRBV6-1, the J call TRBJ1-5; D is uncertain. Germline V gene lookup returns CDR1 MNHNS and CDR2 SASEGT. Trimming left V 0 bases short and J 3 bases short, with 9 bases between. The CDR3 has 15 residues. As DNA, the CDR3 is TGTGCCAGCAGTGAAGCGCGGGGTTTCAATCAGCCCCAGCATTTT. It yields the protein CASSEARGFNQPQHF.

The rearrangement joins TRBV7-2 to TRBJ2-1; TRBD1 agrees at 12 bases. This CDR3 region has 15 residues. The trim removed 3 bases at V and 6 bases at J, leaving 3 bases unmatched. Germline V gene sequence: CDR1 SGHTA, CDR2 FQGNSA. The CDR3 loop reads CASSLGTGGLNEQFF. In nucleotides, the CDR3 is TGTGCCAGCAGCTTGGGGACAGGGGGCCTCAATGAGCAGTTCTTC. The whole variable domain, filled in from reference TRBV7-2 and TRBJ2-1, reads GAGVSQSPSNKVTEKGKDVELRCDPISGHTALYWYRQSLGQGLEFLIYFQGNSAPDKSGLPSDRFSAERTGGSVSTLTIQRTQQEDSAVYLCASSLGTGGLNEQFFGPGTRLTVL.

CDR3 coding DNA: TGTGCCAGCAGCTTGGACCGACAGGGGGGGACCCAGTACTTC. This codes for CASSLDRQGGTQYF. The V call is TRBV5-4, the J call TRBJ2-5; TRBD1 aligns across 9 bases. The germline gives CDR1 SGHNT, CDR2 YYREEE (reference sequence). This CDR3 has 14 residues. Trimming cost V 0 bases and J 7 bases; bases outside gene matches: 4.

The chain links TRBV11-2 to TRBJ1-1; no clear D. Per the germline V gene, CDR1 is SGHAT and CDR2 is FQNNGV. V was cut by 0 bases and J by 3 bases, with 5 bases left in between. CDR3 length equals 13 residues. The CDR3 DNA reads as TGTGCCAGCAGCTTAGACGCGGACACTGAAGCTTTCTTT. It specifies CASSLDADTEAFF.

The rearrangement joins TRBV5-6 to TRBJ2-5, with 11 bases matching TRBD2. From germline, CDR1 is SGHDT and CDR2 YYEEEE. The CDR3 totals 16 residues. V was pared by 2 bases and J by 5 bases, with 8 bases of the junction left unmatched. Here the CDR3 DNA reads TGTGCCAGCAGCTTTCCGATAGCGGGGGGGCAGGAGACCCAGTACTTC. This encodes CASSFPIAGGQETQYF.

The gene calls are TRBV11-3 and TRBJ2-3, with TRBD1 as a possible D gene (6 bases). The V gene's germline CDR1 is SGHNT and CDR2 YENEEA. V was clipped by 5 bases and J by 1 base, with 10 bases between them. This CDR3 comprises 14 residues. Here the CDR3 reads CASSTPGGTDTQYF. DNA of the CDR3: TGTGCCAGCAGCACACCAGGGGGCACAGATACGCAGTATTTT.

The sample holds one count of this clone. This chain links TRBV5-1 with TRBJ2-3; 7 bases agree with TRBD1. The V gene's germline CDR1 is SGHRS and CDR2 YFSETQ. This CDR3 has 16 amino acids. Trimming removed 0 bases from V and 0 bases from J; junction bases left unmatched: 4. Here the CDR3 DNA reads TGCGCCAGCAGCTTGGAGGGGGCCCCTAGCACAGATACGCAGTATTTT. Translation gives CASSLEGAPSTDTQYF. The whole variable domain, filled in from reference TRBV5-1 and TRBJ2-3, reads KAGVTQTPRYLIKTRGQQVTLSCSPISGHRSVSWYQQTPGQGLQFLFEYFSETQRNKGNFPGRFSGRQFSNSRSEMNVSTLELGDSALYLCASSLEGAPSTDTQYFGPGTRLTVL.